The clone carrying this T cell receptor (beta chain) showed up just a few times. Antigen: not known. This entry comes from a study of post-analysis software for immune sequencing data. Study-level points and caveats: Patients had higher frequencies than controls of about five TRBV segments, including TRBV5-6, TRBV5-1 and TRBV20-1. Controls showed significantly higher normalized Chao1 diversity than did multiple sclerosis patients.

There are 12 residues in the CDR3. V dropped 5 bases and J dropped 8; count of bases not matched to a gene: 3. Germline CDR1 reads SEHNR; CDR2 reads FQNEAQ (reference sequence). Incorporated into the TCR beta cDNA libraries were unique molecular identifiers, which served to reduce PCR and sequencing biases. TCRdb analysed the PCR reads with MiXCR anew, one entry per CDR3 protein. The sample consists of 650,000 to 900,000 distinct CDR3 sequences, approximately 44% of them appearing once. This chain links TRBV7-9 with TRBJ2-1, with TRBD1 identical over 7 bases. The receptor comes from a girl aged 5 to 17 with multiple sclerosis. The sample was blood. This CDR3 reads CASSGTVHEQFF. The DNA for the CDR3 is TGTGCCAGCAGCGGGACAGTCCATGAGCAGTTCTTC.